Below, 17 T cell receptor beta chains from the same sample are listed, as sequenced in a study of T cell repertoires in cytomegalovirus infection. TCRdb reprocessed the reads via MiXCR and lists one record per CDR3 protein. There are some 440,000 distinct CDR3 sequences in the sample; roughly 30% occur only once, and around 15% lies in the top ten. What was sequenced was PBMCs. The source of these receptors is a human donor in good health (CMV status not recorded). Some clones in this sample may be carry-over from other donors' samples.

V gene TRBV28 combines with J gene TRBJ2-4; TRBD1 is a possible D gene (6 bases). The CDR3 is 14 residues long. Trimming shortened V by 2 bases and J by 8 bases, and 13 bases separated the two germline ends. Germline CDR1 and CDR2: MDHEN and SYDVKM. Written as DNA, the CDR3 is TGTGCCAGCAGTTTAGCAGGGGCCCAAGACATTCAGTACTTC. Amino acids: CASSLAGAQDIQYF.

The CDR3 is CASSEPGQGFHEQYF. The CDR3, as DNA: TGTGCCAGCAGTGAGCCGGGACAGGGCTTTCACGAGCAGTACTTC. This rearrangement joins TRBV6-2 or TRBV6-3 to TRBJ2-7, with 9 positions matching TRBD1. CDR3 length: 15 residues. Germline lookup yields CDR1 MNHEY and CDR2 SVGEGT. Unmatched junction bases numbered 10, after V lost 5 bases and J lost 5 bases.

The gene calls are TRBV5-3 and TRBJ2-7; 15 bases fit TRBD2. TRBV5-3 is recorded as an ORF, its role being uncertain. V lost 8 bases to trimming and J lost 0 bases; unmatched junction nucleotides: 18. This CDR3 region has 20 residues. CDR3 amino acids: CASSPALGTSGGTLSYEQYF. DNA for the CDR3: TGTGCCAGCAGCCCCGCTCTGGGGACTAGCGGGGGGACGCTCTCCTACGAGCAGTACTTC.

This sequence joins TRBV4-3 and TRBJ1-5; D is perhaps TRBD1 (5 bases). Per the germline V gene, CDR1 is LGHNA and CDR2 is YSLEER. The length of the CDR3 is 15 residues. V was pared by 0 bases and J by 8 bases, with 14 bases between. CDR3 in amino acids: CASSQDWGLGEPQHF. The CDR3 bases are TGCGCCAGCAGCCAAGATTGGGGCCTAGGGGAGCCCCAGCATTTT.

The chain combines TRBV27 with TRBJ2-3, with a tentative D call TRBD1 (6 bases). The CDR3 has 17 residues. V was pared by 5 bases and J by 5 bases, with 23 bases between. The germline CDR1 and CDR2 sequences are MNHEY and SMNVEV (reference sequence). CDR3 nucleotide sequence: TGTGCCAGCAGTATCAGGGACACTCTAAACGGGAAAGATACGCAGTATTTT. Translation gives CASSIRDTLNGKDTQYF.

The chain joins TRBV2 to TRBJ1-4; D possibly corresponds to TRBD1 (6 bases). V lost 4 bases to trimming and J lost 6 bases, with 12 bases between them. Looked up from germline, CDR1 is SNHLY and CDR2 is FYNNEI. This CDR3 is built from 14 residues. CDR3 in amino acids: CASSVPGVDEKLFF. CDR3 coding DNA: TGTGCCAGCAGTGTACCAGGGGTGGATGAAAAACTGTTTTTT. The whole variable domain, filled in from reference TRBV2 and TRBJ1-4, reads EPEVTQTPSHQVTQMGQEVILRCVPISNHLYFYWYRQILGQKVEFLVSFYNNEISEKSEIFDDQFSVERPDGSNFTLKIRSTKLEDSAMYFCASSVPGVDEKLFFGSGTQLSVL.

Only a few counts were recorded for this clonotype. The genes are TRBV5-1 and TRBJ2-2, with unresolved D. The V and J ends lost 1 base and 4 bases respectively, with 8 bases between them. The CDR3 is 14 residues long. The germline CDR1 and CDR2 sequences are SGHRS and YFSETQ. CDR3 nucleotides: TGCGCCAGCAGCTTGACAGACCCCACCGGGGAGCTGTTTTTT. Protein: CASSLTDPTGELFF.

The sample holds many counts of this clonotype. The V and J genes are TRBV7-2 and TRBJ1-6, with 9 bases aligning to TRBD1. V trimming: 2 bases; J trimming: 6 bases; junction bases outside the gene matches: 2. This CDR3 is 15 amino acids long. Germline values: CDR1 SGHTA, CDR2 FQGNSA. CDR3 nucleotides: TGTGCCAGCAGCTTAAGGGACAGGGCTAATTCACCCCTCCACTTT. The encoded protein is CASSLRDRANSPLHF.

CDR3 sequence reads: CASSESGGTPYNEQFF. For the CDR3, the DNA is TGTGCCAGCAGTGAATCGGGGGGGACCCCTTACAATGAGCAGTTCTTC. The chain has TRBV25-1 and TRBJ2-1; the match to TRBD2 covers 8 bases. The CDR3 length is 16 residues. Trimming took 1 base from V and 4 from J; bases not matched to a gene: 6. CDR1 is MGHDK and CDR2 is SYGVNS in the germline V gene. The complete variable domain, with remaining parts taken from reference TRBV25-1 and TRBJ2-1, reads EADIYQTPRYLVIGTGKKITLECSQTMGHDKMYWYQQDPGMELHLIHYSYGVNSTEKGDLSSESTVSRIRTEHFPLTLESARPSHTSQYLCASSESGGTPYNEQFFGPGTRLTVL.

The chain employs TRBV14 and TRBJ2-1; 7 bases map to TRBD1. From germline, CDR1 is SGHDN and CDR2 FVKESK. Trimming cost V 5 bases and J 2 bases; bases outside gene matches: 6. This CDR3 region has 15 residues. The CDR3 is CASSYPGTAYNEQFF. As DNA, the CDR3 is TGTGCCAGCAGCTATCCCGGGACAGCCTACAATGAGCAGTTCTTC.

The V gene is TRBV12-3 or TRBV12-4, the J gene TRBJ1-2, with TRBD1 matching 7 bases. The length of the CDR3 is 13 residues. With V trimmed by 6 bases and J by 4 bases, 5 bases remained unmatched. CDR3 in DNA: TGTGCCAGCAGGGACAGGACCACCTATGGCTACACCTTC. Amino acids: CASRDRTTYGYTF.

This clonotype was recorded a few times. This rearrangement joins TRBV7-9 to TRBJ2-7; D uncertain. This CDR3 region has 15 residues. Germline V gene data show CDR1 as SEHNR and CDR2 as FQNEAQ (reference sequence). Between the trimmed V and J ends, which lost 1 base and 0 bases, there was a span of 10 bases. CDR3 residues: CASSLVGRSSYEQYF. CDR3 coding DNA: TGTGCCAGCAGCTTAGTGGGCAGGAGCTCCTACGAGCAGTACTTC.

This clonotype has only one observation. The chain combines TRBV15 with TRBJ2-2; 8 bases agree with TRBD2. The germline V gene encodes CDR1 LNHNV and CDR2 YYDKDF (reference sequence). V was clipped by 3 bases and J by 4 bases; unmatched bases: 4. This CDR3 spans 15 amino acids. The CDR3 nucleotides read TGTGCCACCAGCAGGGTCAGCGGGGGCACCGGGGAGCTGTTTTTT. Residues: CATSRVSGGTGELFF.

In its sample, this clonotype was seen once. This sequence joins TRBV12-3 or TRBV12-4 and TRBJ1-2; a weak D match, TRBD1 (6 bases). The CDR3 has 15 residues. Trimming took off 1 base at V and 5 bases at J, with 14 bases between the two ends. CDR3 coding DNA: TGTGCCAGCAGTTTAGTTGGACCAGGGGAGTATGGCTACACCTTC. As protein: CASSLVGPGEYGYTF.

This clonotype turned up a few times. The genes are TRBV7-8 and TRBJ2-7; 7 bases match TRBD1. V was clipped by 2 bases and J by 7 bases; unmatched bases: 5. The V gene's germline CDR1 is SGHVS and CDR2 FQNEAQ. The CDR3 totals 13 residues. This chain's CDR3 is CASSLHRGEEQYF. The CDR3, as DNA: TGTGCCAGCAGCTTACACAGGGGCGAAGAGCAGTACTTC.

J is TRBJ2-6 and V is TRBV7-6; possible D gene TRBD1, 5 bases. The CDR3 spans 14 residues. Trimming removed 5 bases at V and 2 bases at J, with 7 bases between. CDR1 SGHVS and CDR2 FNYEAQ come from the germline V gene. The CDR3 loop reads CASSPRAGANVLTF. As DNA, the CDR3 is TGTGCCAGCAGCCCCAGGGCTGGGGCCAACGTCCTGACTTTC.

Points on this clonotype: A much larger clone differs from this one at a single base, so this may be a read error. This sequence joins TRBV7-9 and TRBJ2-1; D gene ambiguous. Germline CDR1 SEHNR, CDR2 FQNEAQ (reference sequence). This CDR3 comprises 12 residues. CDR3 in amino acids: CASSSPVDEHFF. The CDR3, as DNA: TGTGCCAGCAGCTCCCCTGTGGATGAGCATTTCTTC.